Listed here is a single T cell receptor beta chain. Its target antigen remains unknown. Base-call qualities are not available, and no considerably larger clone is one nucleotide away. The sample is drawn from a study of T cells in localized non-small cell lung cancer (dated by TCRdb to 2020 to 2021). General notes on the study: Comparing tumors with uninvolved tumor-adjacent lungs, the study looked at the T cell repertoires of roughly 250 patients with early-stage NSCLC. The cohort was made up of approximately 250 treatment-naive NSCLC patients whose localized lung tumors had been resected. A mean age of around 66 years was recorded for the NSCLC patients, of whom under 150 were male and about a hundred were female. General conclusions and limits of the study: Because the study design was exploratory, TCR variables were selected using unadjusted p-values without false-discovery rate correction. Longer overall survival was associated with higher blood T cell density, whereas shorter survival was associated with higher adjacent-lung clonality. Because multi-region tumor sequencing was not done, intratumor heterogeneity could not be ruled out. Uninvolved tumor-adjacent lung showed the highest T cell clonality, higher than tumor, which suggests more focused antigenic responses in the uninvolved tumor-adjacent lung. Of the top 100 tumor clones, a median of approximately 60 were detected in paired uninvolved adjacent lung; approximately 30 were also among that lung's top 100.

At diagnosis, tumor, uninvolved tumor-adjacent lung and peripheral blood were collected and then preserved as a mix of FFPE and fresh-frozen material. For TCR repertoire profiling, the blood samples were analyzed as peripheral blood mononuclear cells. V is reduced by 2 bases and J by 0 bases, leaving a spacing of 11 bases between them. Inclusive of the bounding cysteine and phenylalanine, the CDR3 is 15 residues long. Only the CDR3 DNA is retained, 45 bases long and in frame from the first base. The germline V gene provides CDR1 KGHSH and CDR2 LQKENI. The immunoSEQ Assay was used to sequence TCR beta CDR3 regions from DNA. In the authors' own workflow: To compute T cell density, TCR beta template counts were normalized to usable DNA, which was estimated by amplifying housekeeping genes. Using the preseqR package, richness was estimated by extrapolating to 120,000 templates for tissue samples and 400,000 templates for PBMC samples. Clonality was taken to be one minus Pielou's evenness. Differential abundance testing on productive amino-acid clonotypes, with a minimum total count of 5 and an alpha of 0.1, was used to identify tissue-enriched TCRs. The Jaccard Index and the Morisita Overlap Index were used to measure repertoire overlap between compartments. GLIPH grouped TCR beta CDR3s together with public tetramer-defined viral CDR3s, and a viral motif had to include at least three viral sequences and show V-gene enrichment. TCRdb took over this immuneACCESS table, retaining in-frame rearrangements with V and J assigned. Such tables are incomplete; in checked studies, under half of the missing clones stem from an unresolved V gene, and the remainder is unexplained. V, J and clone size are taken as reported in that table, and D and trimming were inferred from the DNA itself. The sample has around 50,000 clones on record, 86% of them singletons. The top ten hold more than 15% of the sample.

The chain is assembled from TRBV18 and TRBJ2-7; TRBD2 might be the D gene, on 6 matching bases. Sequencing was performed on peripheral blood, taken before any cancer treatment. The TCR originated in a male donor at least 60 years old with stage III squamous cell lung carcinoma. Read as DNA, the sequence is TGTGCCAGCTCACCAGGACTATCGAGCTCCTACGAGCAGTACTTC. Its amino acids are CASSPGLSSSYEQYF.